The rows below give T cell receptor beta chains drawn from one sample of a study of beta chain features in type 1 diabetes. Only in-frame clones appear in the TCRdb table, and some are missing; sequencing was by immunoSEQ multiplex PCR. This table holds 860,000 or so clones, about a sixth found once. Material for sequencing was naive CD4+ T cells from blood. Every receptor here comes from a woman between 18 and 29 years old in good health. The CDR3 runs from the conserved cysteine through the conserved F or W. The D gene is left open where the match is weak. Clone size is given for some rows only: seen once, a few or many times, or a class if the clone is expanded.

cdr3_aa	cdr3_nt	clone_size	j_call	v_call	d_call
CASSLGDRVHGYTF	TGCGCCAGCAGCTTGGGGGACAGGGTCCATGGCTACACCTTC	NA	TRBJ1-2	TRBV5-1	TRBD1
CASSQVPAGGGETQYF	TGTGCCAGCAGCCAAGTACCAGCGGGAGGAGGAGAGACCCAGTACTTC	many	TRBJ2-5	TRBV4-2	TRBD2
CASSFEPFLPTPGANVLTF	TGTGCCAGCAGCTTTGAGCCTTTCTTGCCCACCCCTGGGGCCAACGTCCTGACTTTC	few	TRBJ2-6	TRBV7-9	NA
CASSLTVSGSGNTIYF	TGTGCCAGCAGCTTAACGGTATCGGGCTCTGGAAACACCATATATTTT	NA	TRBJ1-3	TRBV7-9	NA
CASSKVPREDLSDTQYF	TGTGCCAGCAGCAAAGTTCCGCGGGAGGACCTGTCAGATACGCAGTATTTT	few	TRBJ2-3	TRBV21-1	NA
CASSVTGTGDYGYTF	TGTGCCAGCAGCGTTACCGGGACAGGAGATTATGGCTACACCTTC	few	TRBJ1-2	TRBV9	TRBD1
CASSQDSSYEQYF	TGTGCCAGCAGCCAGGATAGTTCCTACGAGCAGTACTTC	few	TRBJ2-7	TRBV6-5	NA
CASRRQGAAGNTIYF	TGTGCCAGCAGACGACAGGGGGCGGCTGGAAACACCATATATTTT	few	TRBJ1-3	TRBV6-5	TRBD1
CASSPQGYEQYF	TGTGCCAGCAGCCCCCAGGGCTACGAGCAGTACTTC	many	TRBJ2-7	TRBV14	NA
CATSRDRLSNQPQHF	TGTGCCACCAGCAGAGACAGGTTAAGCAATCAGCCCCAGCATTTT	few	TRBJ1-5	TRBV15	NA
CASSTASPRVYEQYF	TGTGCCAGTAGTACAGCAAGTCCTAGGGTCTACGAGCAGTACTTC	few	TRBJ2-7	TRBV19	NA
CASSPYDREDYYGYTF	TGTGCCAGCAGCCCTTACGACAGGGAGGACTACTATGGCTACACCTTC	NA	TRBJ1-2	TRBV11-2	TRBD1
CASSSTGAHYEQYF	TGTGCCAGTAGTTCCACCGGGGCTCATTACGAGCAGTACTTC	few	TRBJ2-7	TRBV19	NA
CASSFFFSNQPQHF	TGTGCCAGCAGCTTTTTTTTTAGCAATCAGCCCCAGCATTTT	few	TRBJ1-5	TRBV7-8	NA
CASSRTSGDWQFF	TGTGCCAGCAGCCGGACTAGCGGGGATTGGCAGTTCTTC	NA	TRBJ2-1	TRBV7-9	TRBD2
CASSVGPGQGNYGYTF	TGTGCCAGCAGCGTCGGCCCGGGACAGGGGAACTATGGCTACACCTTC	NA	TRBJ1-2	TRBV9	TRBD1
CASSPAGGNIQYF	TGTGCCAGCTCACCCGCGGGCGGCAACATTCAGTACTTC	many	TRBJ2-4	TRBV18	NA
CASSAQKDRQETQYF	TGTGCCAGCAGCGCCCAAAAGGACAGACAGGAGACCCAGTACTTC	few	TRBJ2-5	TRBV4-2	NA
CATSRESLAASYNEQFF	TGTGCCACCAGCAGAGAGTCCCTAGCGGCTTCCTACAATGAGCAGTTCTTC	NA	TRBJ2-1	TRBV15	TRBD2
CASSDPPGRANDEQYF	TGTGCCAGCAGTGATCCCCCAGGGCGGGCTAACGACGAGCAGTACTTC	few	TRBJ2-7	TRBV2	NA
CASSLGGLLTGEQYF	TGCGCCAGCAGCTTGGGTGGACTTCTCACGGGGGAGCAGTACTTC	NA	TRBJ2-7	TRBV5-1	NA
CASSPTPYRAGANVLTF	TGTGCCAGTTCTCCGACGCCGTACAGGGCTGGGGCCAACGTCCTGACTTTC	few	TRBJ2-6	TRBV19	NA